The 27 T cell receptor beta chains below come from one sample, sequenced in a study of identical twins. Each CDR3 protein gets one entry after TCRdb re-called the 5' RACE reads with MiXCR. Counted here are about 470,000 distinct CDR3 sequences, around 24% occurring once; the ten biggest clones make up about 3%. This sample also belongs to another study, concerning T cells expressing NK-cell markers.

Sequenced input: CD4+ T cells sorted from blood. The source is a woman aged 18-29 years in good health.

This clonotype showed up just a few times. The chain couples TRBV29-1 to TRBJ1-2, with D possibly matching TRBD1 (6 bases). The V end lost 4 bases, the J end lost 4 bases, and 10 bases lay between the germline ends. Germline CDR1 reads SQVTM; CDR2 reads ANQGSEA. The CDR3 runs to 12 residues. The DNA for the CDR3 is TGCAGCGTTGCCTTCAGGGGCTATGGCTACACCTTC. Amino acid sequence: CSVAFRGYGYTF.

This clonotype showed up just a few times. The gene calls are TRBV6-2 or TRBV6-3 and TRBJ2-3; 8 bases fit TRBD1. This CDR3 has 14 amino acids. The V gene's germline CDR1 is MNHEY and CDR2 SVGEGT. V lost 8 bases and J lost 1; bases outside the gene matches: 5. For the CDR3, the DNA is TGTGCCAGCGGTGGACAGGGAGGCACAGATACGCAGTATTTT. This translates into CASGGQGGTDTQYF.

The rearrangement links TRBV14 to TRBJ2-7; 7 nucleotides match TRBD1. V shed 4 bases and J 0 bases; nucleotides not matched to a gene: 12. This CDR3 is built from 17 residues. The germline V gene has CDR1 SGHDN and CDR2 FVKESK. The DNA of the CDR3 is TGTGCCAGCAGCCCCCTACCAGGACAGGCTAGCTCCTACGAGCAGTACTTC. Protein sequence: CASSPLPGQASSYEQYF.

This clonotype was seen only a few times. The chain links TRBV27 to TRBJ2-7, with unresolved D. Germline loops: CDR1 MNHEY, CDR2 SMNVEV (reference sequence). V was cut by 2 bases and J by 9 bases, with 20 bases left in between. The CDR3 has 15 residues. The chain's CDR3 is CASSLGGQAPWSQYF. In DNA, the CDR3 is TGTGCCAGCAGTTTAGGTGGGCAGGCCCCCTGGTCGCAGTACTTC.

The CDR3 reads CSARGVGPGELFF. CDR3 sequence (DNA): TGCAGTGCTAGAGGGGTGGGACCCGGGGAGCTGTTTTTT. This sequence joins TRBV20-1 and TRBJ2-2; D is possibly TRBD1 or TRBD2 (5 bases each). The germline gives CDR1 DFQATT, CDR2 SNEGSKA (reference sequence). Trimming stripped 1 base from V and 6 bases from J, with 9 bases between. CDR3 length: 13 amino acids.

The gene calls are TRBV6-1 and TRBJ2-7, with 15 bases fitting TRBD2. V lost 5 bases to trimming and J lost 7 bases; unmatched junction nucleotides: 9. Germline V gene sequence: CDR1 MNHNS, CDR2 SASEGT. The CDR3 is 16 amino acids. The CDR3 DNA is TGTGCCAGCAGTCGAACGGGGACTAGCGGGAGGAAGGAGCAGTACTTC. Amino acids: CASSRTGTSGRKEQYF.

In its sample, this clonotype was seen a few times. The gene calls are TRBV6-5 and TRBJ1-1; the D gene is possibly TRBD1 (5 bases). The V gene's germline CDR1 is MNHEY and CDR2 SVGAGI. The CDR3 is made up of 13 amino acids. V lost 4 bases to trimming and J lost 5 bases, with 11 bases between them. The chain's CDR3 is CASSFGGVTEAFF. In nucleotides, the CDR3 is TGTGCCAGCAGTTTTGGGGGGGTGACTGAAGCTTTCTTT.

The chain is built from TRBV15 and TRBJ2-3; the match to TRBD2 covers 8 bases. The J segment lost 2 bases and the V segment lost 0 bases, leaving 7 bases of the junction unmatched. The CDR3 totals 17 residues. Germline assignment: CDR1 LNHNV and CDR2 YYDKDF (reference sequence). The CDR3 protein is CATSRDHGAGVTDTQYF. DNA for the CDR3: TGTGCCACCAGCAGAGATCACGGAGCGGGAGTCACAGATACGCAGTATTTT.

The rearrangement links TRBV20-1 to TRBJ2-7; 9 nucleotides agree with TRBD2. This CDR3 is built from 16 residues. From germline, CDR1 is DFQATT and CDR2 SNEGSKA (reference sequence). V shed 4 bases and J 5 bases; nucleotides not matched to a gene: 15. The chain's CDR3 is CSANSPQAGGPNEQYF. CDR3 DNA sequence: TGCAGTGCTAATAGCCCCCAAGCGGGAGGCCCCAACGAGCAGTACTTC.

The CDR3 DNA reads as TGCGCCAGCAGCCCCAACGAATGGGGTGAAAAACTGTTTTTT. The encoded protein is CASSPNEWGEKLFF. This sequence joins TRBV5-1 and TRBJ1-4; D remains ambiguous. This CDR3 spans 14 amino acids. Deletions cut 4 bases from V and 7 bases from J, with 14 bases between. Germline V lookup: CDR1 SGHRS, CDR2 YFSETQ. Looking up the rest from reference TRBV5-1 and TRBJ1-4 gives the full variable domain: KAGVTQTPRYLIKTRGQQVTLSCSPISGHRSVSWYQQTPGQGLQFLFEYFSETQRNKGNFPGRFSGRQFSNSRSEMNVSTLELGDSALYLCASSPNEWGEKLFFGSGTQLSVL.

The gene calls are TRBV5-1 and TRBJ1-2; the D gene is possibly TRBD1 (5 bases). CDR3 length: 14 amino acids. V gave up 0 bases and J gave up 7 bases, with 13 bases separating them. Germline V gene lookup returns CDR1 SGHRS and CDR2 YFSETQ. The CDR3 DNA is TGCGCCAGCAGCTTGGTACAAGGGGTCAGTGGCTACACCTTC. This encodes CASSLVQGVSGYTF.

This clonotype was counted a single time. This chain connects TRBV4-1 to TRBJ2-1; the match to TRBD2 covers 8 bases. This CDR3 contains 16 residues. V dropped 0 bases and J dropped 6; count of bases not matched to a gene: 7. Germline assignment: CDR1 MGHRA and CDR2 YSYEKL. The CDR3 loop reads CASSQDLAGGFNEQFF. CDR3 nucleotide sequence: TGCGCCAGCAGCCAAGATCTTGCGGGGGGTTTCAATGAGCAGTTCTTC.

A few counts support this clonotype. This chain joins TRBV11-2 and TRBJ2-1; 10 bases align to TRBD2. The ends lost 2 bases at V and 7 bases at J; junction bases unmatched: 14. The CDR3 runs to 18 residues. Germline CDR1 and CDR2: SGHAT and FQNNGV. The CDR3 nucleotides read TGTGCCAGCAGCTTAAGGTCTGCGGCTAGCGGGAGATCGAATGAGCAGTTCTTC. Residues: CASSLRSAASGRSNEQFF.

The V and J genes are TRBV20-1 and TRBJ2-7; D is unclear. Trimming pared 5 bases from V and 1 base from J, leaving 6 bases between. Germline loops: CDR1 DFQATT, CDR2 SNEGSKA (reference sequence). There are 11 residues in the CDR3. The CDR3 region has the DNA TGCAGTGCTGGGGTGTCCTACGAGCAGTACTTC. This translates into CSAGVSYEQYF.

A few counts support this clonotype. V usage is TRBV27 and J usage is TRBJ2-1, with 11 bases identical to TRBD2. V shed 0 bases and J 7 bases; nucleotides not matched to a gene: 11. Germline-derived CDR1 and CDR2 are MNHEY and SMNVEV (reference sequence). This CDR3 comprises 18 residues. DNA of the CDR3: TGTGCCAGCAGTTTATCCGGGACTAGCGGTTACGTAGGGAATGAGCAGTTCTTC. Its protein is CASSLSGTSGYVGNEQFF.

This clonotype appeared a few times. The J gene is TRBJ2-1, the V gene TRBV7-2; 10 bases agree with TRBD2. V shed 1 base and J 9 bases; nucleotides not matched to a gene: 6. This CDR3 spans 15 amino acids. The germline CDR1 and CDR2 sequences are SGHTA and FQGNSA. CDR3 protein: CASSLDLAGVGEQFF. Here the CDR3 DNA reads TGTGCCAGCAGCTTAGATCTAGCGGGAGTGGGTGAGCAGTTCTTC.

The chain recombines TRBV7-9 with TRBJ1-1; weak D call: TRBD1 (5 bases). Trimming took 4 bases from V and 8 from J, leaving 8 bases between them. Per germline, CDR1 SEHNR and CDR2 FQNEAQ (reference sequence). This CDR3 is built from 11 residues. The CDR3 DNA is TGTGCCAGCAGCTCACGACAGGAAGCTTTCTTT. The encoded protein is CASSSRQEAFF.

This chain links TRBV7-6 with TRBJ1-3; TRBD1 is a possible D gene (5 bases). The CDR3 runs to 14 residues. V lost 5 bases to trimming and J lost 0 bases, with 8 bases between them. Germline V gene data show CDR1 as SGHVS and CDR2 as FNYEAQ. The CDR3 loop is CASSRTSSGNTIYF. In DNA form, the CDR3 reads TGTGCCAGCAGCAGGACAAGCTCTGGAAACACCATATATTTT.

There are a few counts of this clonotype. This sequence joins TRBV7-9 and TRBJ2-1; 8 bases line up with TRBD2. Losses at the gene ends were 4 bases for V and 8 bases for J; bases not matched to a gene: 13. This CDR3 spans 16 amino acids. Germline V gives CDR1 SEHNR, CDR2 FQNEAQ (reference sequence). The CDR3 protein is CASSSRPGGPPDEQFF. Written as DNA, the CDR3 is TGTGCCAGCAGCTCACGTCCGGGGGGGCCTCCCGATGAGCAGTTCTTC.

The rearrangement uses TRBV20-1 and TRBJ1-4, with no clear D. Trimming shortened V by 3 bases and J by 5 bases, and 7 bases separated the two germline ends. Looked up from germline, CDR1 is DFQATT and CDR2 is SNEGSKA (reference sequence). This CDR3 region has 12 residues. CDR3 DNA: TGCAGTGCTAGTACCCACAATGAAAAACTGTTTTTT. Amino acid sequence: CSASTHNEKLFF.

The gene calls are TRBV7-6 and TRBJ1-2; D not resolved. The CDR3 is 13 residues long. Germline CDR1 reads SGHVS; CDR2 reads FNYEAQ. V lost 4 bases and J 6 bases, leaving 12 bases between the germline ends. In DNA, the CDR3 is TGTGCCAGCAGCTCCTATAATATGGATGGCTACACCTTC. Translation gives CASSSYNMDGYTF.

This clonotype was seen a few times. The chain recombines TRBV6-1 with TRBJ2-7; D is perhaps TRBD1 (5 bases). CDR3 length: 15 amino acids. V lost 1 base to trimming and J lost 3 bases, with 13 bases between them. In germline, CDR1 is MNHNS, CDR2 SASEGT. CDR3: CASSEVPGWIYEQYF. Here the CDR3 DNA reads TGTGCCAGCAGTGAAGTTCCAGGGTGGATCTACGAGCAGTACTTC.

The chain uses TRBV29-1 and TRBJ1-5; D not certain. V lost 4 bases to trimming and J lost 10 bases, with 8 bases between them. This CDR3 region has 10 residues. CDR1 is SQVTM and CDR2 is ANQGSEA in the germline V gene. The CDR3 DNA sequence: TGCAGCGTTGGGTCAACTCCCCAGCATTTT. Its translation: CSVGSTPQHF.

This clonotype was picked up a small number of times. V usage is TRBV19 and J usage is TRBJ2-7; 7 bases agree with TRBD2. In germline, CDR1 is LNHDA, CDR2 SQIVND (reference sequence). J was trimmed by 3 bases and V by 11 bases; bases with no gene match: 4. The CDR3 runs to 11 residues. The CDR3 loop reads CAGGDGYEQYF. The CDR3 DNA follows: TGTGCCGGGGGGGATGGCTACGAGCAGTACTTC.

V gene TRBV4-3 combines with J gene TRBJ1-2; D gene uncertain. The CDR3 sequence is 13 residues long. Germline V gene lookup returns CDR1 LGHNA and CDR2 YSLEER. Trimming cost V 1 base and J 4 bases, with 7 bases left between them. CDR3 region: CASSQGRGYGYTF. CDR3 DNA: TGCGCCAGCAGCCAAGGACGGGGCTATGGCTACACCTTC.

The J gene is TRBJ2-1, the V gene TRBV10-3; 11 bases agree with TRBD2. The V and J ends lost 6 bases and 8 bases, in that order; junction bases with no gene match: 15. Germline values: CDR1 ENHRY, CDR2 SYGVKD. The CDR3 loop spans 17 amino acids. CDR3 nucleotide sequence: TGTGCCATCAGGAGGACCATTAGCGGGGGGGCCGTAGATGAGCAGTTCTTC. Translating gives CAIRRTISGGAVDEQFF.

Notes on this clonotype: The junction differs from germline at one of its ends, possibly a read error. V usage is TRBV7-2 and J usage is TRBJ1-2; a weak D match, TRBD1 (5 bases). The CDR3 extends over 11 amino acids. The germline CDR1 and CDR2 sequences are SGHTA and FQGNSA. The CDR3 loop is CASSSGTPPIF. In nucleotides, the CDR3 is TGTGCCAGCAGCTCGGGGACCCCTCCCATCTTC. Looking up the rest from reference TRBV7-2 and TRBJ1-2 gives the full variable domain: GAGVSQSPSNKVTEKGKDVELRCDPISGHTALYWYRQSLGQGLEFLIYFQGNSAPDKSGLPSDRFSAERTGGSVSTLTIQRTQQEDSAVYLCASSSGTPPIFGSGTRLTVV.